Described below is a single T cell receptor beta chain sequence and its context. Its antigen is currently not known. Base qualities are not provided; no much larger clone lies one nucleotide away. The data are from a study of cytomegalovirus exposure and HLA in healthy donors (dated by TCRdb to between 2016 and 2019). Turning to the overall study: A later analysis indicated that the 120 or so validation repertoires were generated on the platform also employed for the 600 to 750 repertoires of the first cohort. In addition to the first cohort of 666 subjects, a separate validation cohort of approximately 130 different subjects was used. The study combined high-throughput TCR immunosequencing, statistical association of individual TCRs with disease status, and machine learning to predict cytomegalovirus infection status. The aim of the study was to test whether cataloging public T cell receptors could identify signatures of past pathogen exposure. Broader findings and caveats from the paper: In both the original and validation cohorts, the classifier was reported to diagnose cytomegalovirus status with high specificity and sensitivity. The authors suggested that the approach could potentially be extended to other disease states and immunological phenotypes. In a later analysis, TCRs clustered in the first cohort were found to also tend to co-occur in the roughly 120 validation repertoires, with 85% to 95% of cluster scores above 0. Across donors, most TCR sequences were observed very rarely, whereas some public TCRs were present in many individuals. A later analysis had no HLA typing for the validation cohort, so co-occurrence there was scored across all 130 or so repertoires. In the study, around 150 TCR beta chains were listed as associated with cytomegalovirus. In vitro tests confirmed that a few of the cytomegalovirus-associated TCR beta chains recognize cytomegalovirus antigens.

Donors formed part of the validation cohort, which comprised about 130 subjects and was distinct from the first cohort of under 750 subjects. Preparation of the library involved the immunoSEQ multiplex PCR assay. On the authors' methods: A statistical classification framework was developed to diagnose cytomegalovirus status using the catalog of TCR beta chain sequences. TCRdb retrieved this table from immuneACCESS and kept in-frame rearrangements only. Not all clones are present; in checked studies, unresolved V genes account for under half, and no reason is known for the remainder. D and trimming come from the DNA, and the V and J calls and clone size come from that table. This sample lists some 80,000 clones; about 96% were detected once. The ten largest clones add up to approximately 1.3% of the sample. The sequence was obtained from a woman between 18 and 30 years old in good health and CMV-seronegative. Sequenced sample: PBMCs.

The CDR3 region: CAWSVGRELNTQYF. The nucleotides read TGTGCCTGGAGTGTAGGGCGGGAGTTGAATACGCAGTATTTT. The rearrangement combines TRBV30 with TRBJ2-3; 7 bases in between match TRBD2. From V the trimming removes 0 bases and from J it removes 7 bases, while the gene matches leave 7 bases of the junction unaccounted for. Its CDR3 holds 14 amino acids, cysteine through phenylalanine. Here the CDR3 DNA is all that survives: 42 bases in frame from base 1. CDR1 and CDR2 are read off the germline V gene (reference sequence) as GTSNPN and SVGIG.